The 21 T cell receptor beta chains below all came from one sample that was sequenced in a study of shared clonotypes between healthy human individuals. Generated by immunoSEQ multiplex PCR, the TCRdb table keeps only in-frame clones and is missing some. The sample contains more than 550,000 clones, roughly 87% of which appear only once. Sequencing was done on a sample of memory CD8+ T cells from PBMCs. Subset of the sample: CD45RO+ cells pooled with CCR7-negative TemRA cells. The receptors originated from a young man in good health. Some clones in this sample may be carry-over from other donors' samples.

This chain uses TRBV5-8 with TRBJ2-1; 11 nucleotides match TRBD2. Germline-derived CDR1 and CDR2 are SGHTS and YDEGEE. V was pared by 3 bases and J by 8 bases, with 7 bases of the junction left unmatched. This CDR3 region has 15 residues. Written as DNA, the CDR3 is TGTGCCAGCAGCTCTAGCGGGAGGTGGGCTTATGAGCAGTTCTTC. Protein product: CASSSSGRWAYEQFF.

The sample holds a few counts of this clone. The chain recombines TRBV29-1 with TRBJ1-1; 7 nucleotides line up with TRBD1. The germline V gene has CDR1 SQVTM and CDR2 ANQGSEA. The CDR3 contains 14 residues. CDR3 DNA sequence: TGCTTCGGTCCCCCTCGACAGGGAGGCACTGAAGCTTTCTTT. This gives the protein CFGPPRQGGTEAFF.

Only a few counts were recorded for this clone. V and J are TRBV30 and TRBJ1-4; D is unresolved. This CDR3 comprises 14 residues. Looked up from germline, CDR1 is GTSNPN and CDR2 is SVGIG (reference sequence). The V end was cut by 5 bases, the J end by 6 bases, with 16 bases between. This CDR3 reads CAWGEEGGDEKLFF. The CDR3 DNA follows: TGTGCCTGGGGGGAAGAGGGAGGTGATGAAAAACTGTTTTTT.

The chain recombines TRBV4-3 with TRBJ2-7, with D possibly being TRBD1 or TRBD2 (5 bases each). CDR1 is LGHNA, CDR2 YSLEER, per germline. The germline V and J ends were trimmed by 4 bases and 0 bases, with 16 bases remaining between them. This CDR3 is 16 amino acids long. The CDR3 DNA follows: TGCGCCAGCAGCCCAGGACCCACGGGGCTCTCCTACGAGCAGTACTTC. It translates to CASSPGPTGLSYEQYF.

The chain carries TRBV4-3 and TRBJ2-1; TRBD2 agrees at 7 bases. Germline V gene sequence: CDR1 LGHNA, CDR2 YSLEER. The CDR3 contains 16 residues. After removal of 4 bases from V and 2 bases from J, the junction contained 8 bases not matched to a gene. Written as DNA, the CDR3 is TGCGCCAGCAGCCGAGCTAGCGGACCGACCTACAATGAGCAGTTCTTC. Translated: CASSRASGPTYNEQFF.

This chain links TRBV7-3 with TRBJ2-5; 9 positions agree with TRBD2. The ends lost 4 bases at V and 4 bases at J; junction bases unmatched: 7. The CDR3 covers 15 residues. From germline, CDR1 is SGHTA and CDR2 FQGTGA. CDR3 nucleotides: TGTGCCAGCAGCTCAGCGGGAGGTCGACGAGAGACCCAGTACTTC. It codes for CASSSAGGRRETQYF. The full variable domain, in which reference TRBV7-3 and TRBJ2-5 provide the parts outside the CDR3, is GAGVSQTPSNKVTEKGKYVELRCDPISGHTALYWYRQSLGQGPEFLIYFQGTGAADDSGLPNDRFFAVRPEGSVSTLKIQRTERGDSAVYLCASSSAGGRRETQYFGPGTRLLVL.

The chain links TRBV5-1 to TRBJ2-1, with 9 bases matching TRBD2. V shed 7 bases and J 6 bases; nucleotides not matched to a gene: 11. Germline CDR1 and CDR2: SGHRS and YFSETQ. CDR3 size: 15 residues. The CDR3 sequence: CASQARLAGINEQFF. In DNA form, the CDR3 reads TGCGCCAGCCAGGCGAGGCTAGCGGGAATCAATGAGCAGTTCTTC.

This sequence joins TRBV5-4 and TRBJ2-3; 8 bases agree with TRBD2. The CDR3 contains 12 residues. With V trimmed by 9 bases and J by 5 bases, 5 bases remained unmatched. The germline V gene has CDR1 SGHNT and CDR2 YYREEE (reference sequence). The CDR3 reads CAIPLAEDTQYF. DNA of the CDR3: TGTGCCATTCCACTAGCGGAAGATACGCAGTATTTT.

The CDR3, as DNA: TGTGCCAGCAGCTTTAGTAGAGGGCACGACTACGAGCAGTACTTC. It encodes CASSFSRGHDYEQYF. The genes are TRBV7-9 and TRBJ2-7; TRBD2 might be the D (5 bases). V gave up 3 bases and J gave up 3 bases, with 15 bases separating them. This CDR3 region has 15 residues. Germline V CDR1 and CDR2: SEHNR, FQNEAQ (reference sequence).

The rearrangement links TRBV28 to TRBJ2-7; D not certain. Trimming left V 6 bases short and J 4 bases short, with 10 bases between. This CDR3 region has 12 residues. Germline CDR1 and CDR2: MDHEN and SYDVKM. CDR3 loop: CASSLLSYEQYF. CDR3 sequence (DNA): TGTGCCAGCAGCCTCCTTTCTTACGAGCAGTACTTC.

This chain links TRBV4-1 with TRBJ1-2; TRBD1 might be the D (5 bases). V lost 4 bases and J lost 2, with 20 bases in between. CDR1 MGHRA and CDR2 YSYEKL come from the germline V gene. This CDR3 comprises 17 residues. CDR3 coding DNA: TGCGCCAGCAGCCCCGCCGAGACAGAGATTTCCAACTATGGCTACACCTTC. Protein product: CASSPAETEISNYGYTF.

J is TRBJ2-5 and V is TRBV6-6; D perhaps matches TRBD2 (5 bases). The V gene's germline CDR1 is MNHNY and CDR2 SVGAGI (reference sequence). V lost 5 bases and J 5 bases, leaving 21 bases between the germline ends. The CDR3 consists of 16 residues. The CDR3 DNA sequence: TGTGCCAGCAGTAACCTCTCGGGCCGACGAGGGGAGACCCAGTACTTC. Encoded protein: CASSNLSGRRGETQYF.

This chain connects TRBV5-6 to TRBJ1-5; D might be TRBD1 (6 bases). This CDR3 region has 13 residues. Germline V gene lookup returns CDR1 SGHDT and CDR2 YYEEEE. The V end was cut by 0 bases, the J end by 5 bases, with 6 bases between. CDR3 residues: CASSLGGHQPQHF. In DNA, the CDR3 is TGTGCCAGCAGCTTGGGGGGGCATCAGCCCCAGCATTTT.

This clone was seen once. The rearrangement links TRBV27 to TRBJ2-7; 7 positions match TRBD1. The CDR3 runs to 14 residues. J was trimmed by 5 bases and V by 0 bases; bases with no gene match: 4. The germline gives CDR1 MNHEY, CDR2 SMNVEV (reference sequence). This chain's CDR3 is CASSLSGGFHEQYF. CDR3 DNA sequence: TGTGCCAGCAGTTTATCAGGGGGCTTCCACGAGCAGTACTTC.

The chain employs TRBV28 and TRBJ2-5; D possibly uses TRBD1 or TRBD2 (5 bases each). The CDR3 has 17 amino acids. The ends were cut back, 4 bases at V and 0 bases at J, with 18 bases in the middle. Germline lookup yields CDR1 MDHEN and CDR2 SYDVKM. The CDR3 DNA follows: TGTGCCAGCAGTTACCACGGGACCCTACCAAACCAAGAGACCCAGTACTTC. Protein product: CASSYHGTLPNQETQYF. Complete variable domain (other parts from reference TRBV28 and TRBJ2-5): DVKVTQSSRYLVKRTGEKVFLECVQDMDHENMFWYRQDPGLGLRLIYFSYDVKMKEKGDIPEGYSVSREKKERFSLILESASTNQTSMYLCASSYHGTLPNQETQYFGPGTRLLVL.

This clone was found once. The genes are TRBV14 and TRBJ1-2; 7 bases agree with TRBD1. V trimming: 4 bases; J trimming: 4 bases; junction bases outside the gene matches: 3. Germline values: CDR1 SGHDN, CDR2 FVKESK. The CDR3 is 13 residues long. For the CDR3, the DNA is TGTGCCAGCAGCCCCGGACAGGCCTATGGCTACACCTTC. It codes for CASSPGQAYGYTF.

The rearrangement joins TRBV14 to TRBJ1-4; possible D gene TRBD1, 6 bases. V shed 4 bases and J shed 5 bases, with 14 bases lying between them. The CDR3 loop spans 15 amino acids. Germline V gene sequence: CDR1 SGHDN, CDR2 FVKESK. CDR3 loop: CASSLPGTRNEKLFF. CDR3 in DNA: TGTGCCAGCAGCCTACCCGGGACACGAAATGAAAAACTGTTTTTT.

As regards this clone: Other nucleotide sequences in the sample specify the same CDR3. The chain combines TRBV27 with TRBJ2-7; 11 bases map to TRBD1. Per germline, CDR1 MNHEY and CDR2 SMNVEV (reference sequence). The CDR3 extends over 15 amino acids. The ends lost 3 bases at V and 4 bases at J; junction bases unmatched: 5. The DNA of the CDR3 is TGTGCCAGCAGTTTCCTTGGACAGGGGGCTTACGAGCAGTACTTC. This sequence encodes CASSFLGQGAYEQYF.

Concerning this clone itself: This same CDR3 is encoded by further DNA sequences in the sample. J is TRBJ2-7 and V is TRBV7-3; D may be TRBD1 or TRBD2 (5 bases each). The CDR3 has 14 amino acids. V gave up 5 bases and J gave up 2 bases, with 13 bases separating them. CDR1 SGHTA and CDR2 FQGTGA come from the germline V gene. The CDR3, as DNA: TGTGCCAGCAGCCCCCGGGACGGAACCTACGAGCAGTACTTC. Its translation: CASSPRDGTYEQYF.

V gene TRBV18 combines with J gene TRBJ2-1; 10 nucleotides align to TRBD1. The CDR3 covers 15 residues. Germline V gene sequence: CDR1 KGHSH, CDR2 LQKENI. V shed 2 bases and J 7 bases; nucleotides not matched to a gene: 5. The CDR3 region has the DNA TGTGCCAGCTCACCAAAAGACAGGGGGCAAAATGAGCAGTTCTTC. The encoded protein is CASSPKDRGQNEQFF.

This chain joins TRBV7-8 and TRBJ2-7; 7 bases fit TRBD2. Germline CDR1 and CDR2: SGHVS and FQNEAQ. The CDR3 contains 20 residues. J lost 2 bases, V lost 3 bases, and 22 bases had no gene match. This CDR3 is CASSLRKTPTSGGRTYEQYF. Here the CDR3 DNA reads TGTGCCAGCAGCTTGCGAAAAACTCCGACTTCTGGCGGGAGAACCTACGAGCAGTACTTC.